Here is one T cell receptor (beta chain) with its context. The data derive from a study of OX40 agonist ivuxolimab in advanced cancers. On the study more broadly: Enrollees could have had prior anti-PD-1, anti-PD-L1 or anti-CTLA-4 therapy, which about 42% had received.

Germline loops: CDR1 SGHTA, CDR2 FQGNSA. The CDR3 sequence is 15 residues long. V gave up 0 bases and J gave up 6 bases, with 14 bases separating them. Sequenced by immunoSEQ multiplex PCR; TCRdb stores in-frame clones only, minus some. The data show tens of thousands of clones, more than 75% seen once. The specimen comprised CD4+ or CD8+ T cells sorted from blood, sampled in a trial of the OX40 agonist ivuxolimab. The source of this sequence is an adult with an advanced solid tumor such as melanoma, head and neck, liver or kidney cancer. The chain carries TRBV7-2 and TRBJ1-2; a possible D gene is TRBD1 (5 bases). The CDR3 protein is CASSLALGLGDGYTF. CDR3 bases: TGTGCCAGCAGCTTAGCCCTGGGGCTTGGAGATGGCTACACCTTC. The complete variable domain, with remaining parts taken from reference TRBV7-2 and TRBJ1-2, reads GAGVSQSPSNKVTEKGKDVELRCDPISGHTALYWYRQSLGQGLEFLIYFQGNSAPDKSGLPSDRFSAERTGGSVSTLTIQRTQQEDSAVYLCASSLALGLGDGYTFGSGTRLTVV.